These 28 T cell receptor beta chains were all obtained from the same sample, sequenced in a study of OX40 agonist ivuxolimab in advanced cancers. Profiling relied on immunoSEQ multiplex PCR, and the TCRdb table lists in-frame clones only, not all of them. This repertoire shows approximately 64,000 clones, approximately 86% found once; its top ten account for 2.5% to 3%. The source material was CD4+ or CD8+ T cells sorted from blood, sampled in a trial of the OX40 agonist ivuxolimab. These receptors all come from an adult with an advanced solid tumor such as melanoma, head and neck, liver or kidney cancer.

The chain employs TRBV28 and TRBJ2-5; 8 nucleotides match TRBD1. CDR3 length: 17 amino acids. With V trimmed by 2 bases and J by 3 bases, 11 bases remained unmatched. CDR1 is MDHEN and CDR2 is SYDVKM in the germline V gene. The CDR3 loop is CASSLHQSGQGKETQYF. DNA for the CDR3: TGTGCCAGCAGTTTACACCAATCAGGACAGGGTAAAGAGACCCAGTACTTC.

The CDR3 coding sequence is TGTGCCTCCAGGGGCCTCGGGACTAGCAATACGCAGTATTTT. It codes for CASRGLGTSNTQYF. The genes are TRBV6-5 and TRBJ2-3; 9 bases agree with TRBD2. J gave up 7 bases and V 11 bases, and 13 bases lay outside the gene matches. The CDR3 has 14 residues. Germline values: CDR1 MNHEY, CDR2 SVGAGI.

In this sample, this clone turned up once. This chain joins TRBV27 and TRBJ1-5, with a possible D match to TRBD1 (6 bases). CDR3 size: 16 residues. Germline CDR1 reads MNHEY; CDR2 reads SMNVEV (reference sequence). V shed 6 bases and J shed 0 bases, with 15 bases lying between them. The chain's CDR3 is CASSADSRYSNQPQHF. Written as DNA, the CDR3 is TGTGCCAGCAGCGCGGACAGTCGATATAGCAATCAGCCCCAGCATTTT.

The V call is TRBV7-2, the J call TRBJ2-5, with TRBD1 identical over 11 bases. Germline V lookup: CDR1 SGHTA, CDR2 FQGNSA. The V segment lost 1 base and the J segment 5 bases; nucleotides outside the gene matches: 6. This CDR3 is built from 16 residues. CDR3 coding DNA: TGTGCCAGCAGCTTAGTCCTGGACAGGGGGCGGGAGACCCAGTACTTC. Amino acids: CASSLVLDRGRETQYF.

In nucleotides, the CDR3 is TGTGCCAGCAGTGTCCGGGCCGCAGGCAACTATGGCTACACCTTC. Protein: CASSVRAAGNYGYTF. The V and J genes are TRBV2 and TRBJ1-2; D unclear. Germline assignment: CDR1 SNHLY and CDR2 FYNNEI. The CDR3 is made up of 15 amino acids. V gave up 4 bases and J gave up 2 bases, with 14 bases separating them.

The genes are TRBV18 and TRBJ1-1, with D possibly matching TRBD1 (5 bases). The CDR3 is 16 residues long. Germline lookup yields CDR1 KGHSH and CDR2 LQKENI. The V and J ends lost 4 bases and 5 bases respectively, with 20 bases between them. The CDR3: CASSLSGRVVFTEAFF. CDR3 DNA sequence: TGTGCCAGCTCACTGTCCGGCAGGGTGGTTTTTACTGAAGCTTTCTTT.

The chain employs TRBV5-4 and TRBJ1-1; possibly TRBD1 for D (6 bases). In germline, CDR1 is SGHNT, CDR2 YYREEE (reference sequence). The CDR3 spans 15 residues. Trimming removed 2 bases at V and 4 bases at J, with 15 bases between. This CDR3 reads CASSFPQGGGTEAFF. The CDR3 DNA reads TGTGCCAGCAGCTTCCCACAAGGGGGGGGCACTGAAGCTTTCTTT.

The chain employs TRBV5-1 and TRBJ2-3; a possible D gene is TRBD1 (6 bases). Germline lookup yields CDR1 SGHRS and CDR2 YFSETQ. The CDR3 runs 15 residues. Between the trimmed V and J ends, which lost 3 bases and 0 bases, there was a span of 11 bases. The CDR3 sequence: CASSSAGQSTDTQYF. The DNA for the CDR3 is TGCGCCAGCAGCTCGGCCGGACAGAGCACAGATACGCAGTATTTT. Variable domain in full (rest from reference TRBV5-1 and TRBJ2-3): KAGVTQTPRYLIKTRGQQVTLSCSPISGHRSVSWYQQTPGQGLQFLFEYFSETQRNKGNFPGRFSGRQFSNSRSEMNVSTLELGDSALYLCASSSAGQSTDTQYFGPGTRLTVL.

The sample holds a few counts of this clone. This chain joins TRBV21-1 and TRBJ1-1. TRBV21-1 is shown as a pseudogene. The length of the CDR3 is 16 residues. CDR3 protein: CASSKARGGMNTEAFF. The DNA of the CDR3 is TGTGCCAGCAGCAAAGCGCGGGGAGGGATGAACACTGAAGCTTTCTTT.

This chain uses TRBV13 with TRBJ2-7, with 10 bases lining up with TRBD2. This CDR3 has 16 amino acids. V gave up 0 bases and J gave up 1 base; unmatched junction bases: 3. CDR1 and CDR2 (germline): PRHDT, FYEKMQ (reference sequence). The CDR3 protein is CASSLGRTSGSYEQYF. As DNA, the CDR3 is TGTGCCAGCAGCTTAGGGCGGACTAGCGGTTCCTACGAGCAGTACTTC. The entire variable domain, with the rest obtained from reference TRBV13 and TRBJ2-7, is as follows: AAGVIQSPRHLIKEKRETATLKCYPIPRHDTVYWYQQGPGQDPQFLISFYEKMQSDKGSIPDRFSAQQFSDYHSELNMSSLELGDSALYFCASSLGRTSGSYEQYFGPGTRLTVT.

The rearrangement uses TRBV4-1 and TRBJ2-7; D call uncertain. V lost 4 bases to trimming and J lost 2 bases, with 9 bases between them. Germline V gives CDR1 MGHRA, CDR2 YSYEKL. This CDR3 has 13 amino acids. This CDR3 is CASSRNSAYEQYF. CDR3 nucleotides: TGCGCCAGCAGCCGCAATTCGGCCTACGAGCAGTACTTC.

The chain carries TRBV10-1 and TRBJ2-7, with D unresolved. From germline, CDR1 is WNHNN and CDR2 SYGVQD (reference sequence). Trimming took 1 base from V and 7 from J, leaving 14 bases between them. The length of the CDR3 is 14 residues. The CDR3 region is CASSELSTVNEQYF. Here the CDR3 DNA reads TGCGCCAGCAGTGAGTTATCCACAGTTAATGAGCAGTACTTC.

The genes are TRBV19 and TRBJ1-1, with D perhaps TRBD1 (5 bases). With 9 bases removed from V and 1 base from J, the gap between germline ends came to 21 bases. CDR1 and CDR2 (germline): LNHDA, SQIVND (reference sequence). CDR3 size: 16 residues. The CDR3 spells CASTTSGAVRNTEAFF. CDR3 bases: TGTGCCAGCACCACTTCTGGGGCAGTAAGGAACACTGAAGCTTTCTTT.

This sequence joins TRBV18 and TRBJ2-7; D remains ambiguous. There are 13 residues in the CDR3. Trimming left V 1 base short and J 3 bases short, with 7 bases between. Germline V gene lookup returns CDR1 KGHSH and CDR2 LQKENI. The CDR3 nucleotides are TGTGCCAGCTCACCACAGGCTCACTACGAGCAGTACTTC. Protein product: CASSPQAHYEQYF.

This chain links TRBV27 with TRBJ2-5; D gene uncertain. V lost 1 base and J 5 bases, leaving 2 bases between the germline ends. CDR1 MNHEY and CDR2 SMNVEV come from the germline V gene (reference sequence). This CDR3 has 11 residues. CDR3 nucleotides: TGTGCCAGCAGTTTATTTGAGACCCAGTACTTC. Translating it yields CASSLFETQYF.

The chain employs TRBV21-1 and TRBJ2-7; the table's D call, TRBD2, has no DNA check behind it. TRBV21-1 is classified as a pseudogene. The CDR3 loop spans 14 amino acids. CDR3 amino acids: CGVRRVDGWYEQYF. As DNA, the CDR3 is TGTGGAGTACGGCGGGTCGACGGGTGGTACGAGCAGTACTTC.

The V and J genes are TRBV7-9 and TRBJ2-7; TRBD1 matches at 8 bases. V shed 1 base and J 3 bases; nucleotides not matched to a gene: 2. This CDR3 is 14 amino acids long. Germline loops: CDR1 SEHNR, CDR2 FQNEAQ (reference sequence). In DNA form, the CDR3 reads TGTGCCAGCAGCTTAGACAGGGGGATCTACGAGCAGTACTTC. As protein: CASSLDRGIYEQYF.

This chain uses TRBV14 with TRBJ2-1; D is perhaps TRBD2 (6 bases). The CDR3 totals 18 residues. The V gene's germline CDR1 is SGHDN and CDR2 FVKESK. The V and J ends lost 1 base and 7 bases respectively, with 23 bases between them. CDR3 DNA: TGTGCCAGCAGCCAAGGCCCCCGCGGAGGAGGGTCAAGGAATGAGCAGTTCTTC. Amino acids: CASSQGPRGGGSRNEQFF.

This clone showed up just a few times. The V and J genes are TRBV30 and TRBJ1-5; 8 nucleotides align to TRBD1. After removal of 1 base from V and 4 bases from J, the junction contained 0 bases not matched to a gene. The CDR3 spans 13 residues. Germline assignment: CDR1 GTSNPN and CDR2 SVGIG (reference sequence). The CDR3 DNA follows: TGTGCCTGGAGTGGACAGGGGAATCAGCCCCAGCATTTT. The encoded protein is CAWSGQGNQPQHF.

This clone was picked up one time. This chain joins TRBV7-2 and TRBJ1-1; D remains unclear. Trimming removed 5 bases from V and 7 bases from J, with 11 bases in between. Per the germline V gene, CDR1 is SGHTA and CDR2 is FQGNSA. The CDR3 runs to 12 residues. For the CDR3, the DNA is TGTGCCAGCAGCCCATACACGAATGAAGCTTTCTTT. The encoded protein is CASSPYTNEAFF.

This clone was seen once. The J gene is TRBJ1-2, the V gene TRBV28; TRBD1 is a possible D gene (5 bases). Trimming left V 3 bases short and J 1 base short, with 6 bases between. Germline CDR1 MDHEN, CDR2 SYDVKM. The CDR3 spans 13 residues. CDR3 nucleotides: TGTGCCAGCAGTTTGGGGGATAACTATGGCTACACCTTC. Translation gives CASSLGDNYGYTF.

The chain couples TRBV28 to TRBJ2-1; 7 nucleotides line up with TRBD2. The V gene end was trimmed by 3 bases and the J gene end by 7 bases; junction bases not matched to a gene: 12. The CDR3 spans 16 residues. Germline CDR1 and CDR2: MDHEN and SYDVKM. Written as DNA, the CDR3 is TGTGCCAGCAGTTTTAGGTTCGGCGGGAGAGGGAATGAGCAGTTCTTC. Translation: CASSFRFGGRGNEQFF.

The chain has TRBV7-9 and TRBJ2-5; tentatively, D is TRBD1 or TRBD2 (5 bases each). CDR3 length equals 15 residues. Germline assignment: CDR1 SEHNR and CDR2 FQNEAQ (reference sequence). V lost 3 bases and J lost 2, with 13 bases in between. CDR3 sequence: CASSFGTIVQETQYF. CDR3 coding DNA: TGTGCCAGCAGCTTCGGGACGATTGTACAAGAGACCCAGTACTTC.

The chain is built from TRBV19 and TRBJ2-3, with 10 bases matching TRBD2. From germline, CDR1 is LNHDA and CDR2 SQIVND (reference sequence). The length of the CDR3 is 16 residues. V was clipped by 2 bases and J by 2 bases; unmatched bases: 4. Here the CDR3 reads CASSISLAGDTDTQYF. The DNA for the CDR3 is TGTGCCAGTAGTATATCCCTAGCGGGGGACACAGATACGCAGTATTTT.

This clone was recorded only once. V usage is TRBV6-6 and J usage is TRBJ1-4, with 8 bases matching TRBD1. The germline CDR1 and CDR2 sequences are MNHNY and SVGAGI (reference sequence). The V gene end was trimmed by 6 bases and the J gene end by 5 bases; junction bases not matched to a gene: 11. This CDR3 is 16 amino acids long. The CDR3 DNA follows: TGTGCCAGCAGAGCAGAGCGTGGGACAGGAAATGAAAAACTGTTTTTT. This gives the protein CASRAERGTGNEKLFF.

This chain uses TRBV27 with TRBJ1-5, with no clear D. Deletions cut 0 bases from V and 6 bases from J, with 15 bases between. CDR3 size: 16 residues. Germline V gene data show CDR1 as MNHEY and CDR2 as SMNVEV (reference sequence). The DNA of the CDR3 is TGTGCCAGCAGTTTATCGGCCGCCTATGTGGGTCAGCCCCAGCATTTT. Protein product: CASSLSAAYVGQPQHF.

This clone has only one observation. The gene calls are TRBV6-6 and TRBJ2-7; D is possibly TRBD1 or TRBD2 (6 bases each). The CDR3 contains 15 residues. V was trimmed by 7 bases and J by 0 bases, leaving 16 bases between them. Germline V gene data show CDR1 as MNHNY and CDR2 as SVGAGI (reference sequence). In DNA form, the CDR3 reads TGTGCCAGCACGGGGGTGGGGGGCAGCTCCTACGAGCAGTACTTC. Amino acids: CASTGVGGSSYEQYF.

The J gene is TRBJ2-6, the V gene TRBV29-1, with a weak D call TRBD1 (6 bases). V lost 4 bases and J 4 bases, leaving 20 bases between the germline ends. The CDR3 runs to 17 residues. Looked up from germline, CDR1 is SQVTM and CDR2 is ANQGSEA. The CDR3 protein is CSVVAGALVSGANVLTF. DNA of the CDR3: TGCAGCGTTGTAGCAGGGGCCCTGGTCTCCGGGGCCAACGTCCTGACTTTC.